A single sample is the source of the 9 T cell receptor beta chains below, sequenced in a study of CD8 T cells in acute hepatitis C reinfection. Time point denoted: naive CD8 control sorted from an acute-time-point sample. The table came from immunoSEQ multiplex PCR; TCRdb's copy has only in-frame clones and leaves some out. The sample shows some 40,000 clones, roughly 89% of them seen only once. The material sequenced was naive CD8+ T cells from PBMCs. These receptors originate from a young man with chronic hepatitis C.

This clone was counted between two and nine times. The rearrangement uses TRBV7-9 and TRBJ2-2; D unclear. Trimming removed 0 bases from V and 1 base from J, with 9 bases in between. The CDR3 extends over 16 amino acids. Germline lookup yields CDR1 SEHNR and CDR2 FQNEAQ (reference sequence). Written as DNA, the CDR3 is TGTGCCAGCAGCTTAGCACTGGCCCTGAACACCGGGGAGCTGTTTTTT. Translated: CASSLALALNTGELFF.

The rearrangement links TRBV7-6 to TRBJ2-3; TRBD1 might be the D (6 bases). The CDR3 has 15 residues. V lost 2 bases to trimming and J lost 2 bases, with 11 bases between them. Germline values: CDR1 SGHVS, CDR2 FNYEAQ. This CDR3 reads CASSLFGQHTDTQYF. As DNA, the CDR3 is TGTGCCAGCAGCTTATTTGGACAGCACACAGATACGCAGTATTTT. Full variable domain (rest looked up from reference TRBV7-6 and TRBJ2-3): GAGVSQSPRYKVTKRGQDVALRCDPISGHVSLYWYRQALGQGPEFLTYFNYEAQQDKSGLPNDRFSAERPEGSISTLTIQRTEQRDSAMYRCASSLFGQHTDTQYFGPGTRLTVL.

The chain combines TRBV4-2 with TRBJ2-4, with 12 bases lining up with TRBD1. CDR1 is LGHNA, CDR2 YNFKEQ, per germline. V dropped 5 bases and J dropped 15; count of bases not matched to a gene: 2. CDR3 length: 11 amino acids. The chain's CDR3 is CASSGDRGPYF. The CDR3 nucleotides read TGTGCCAGCAGCGGGGACAGGGGGCCGTACTTC.

The rearrangement links TRBV14 to TRBJ2-1, with 15 bases identical to TRBD2. V lost 4 bases to trimming and J lost 8 bases; unmatched junction nucleotides: 9. This CDR3 has 17 amino acids. The germline CDR1 and CDR2 sequences are SGHDN and FVKESK. The chain's CDR3 is CASSPGLAGGVRDEQFF. In DNA form, the CDR3 reads TGTGCCAGCAGCCCCGGACTAGCGGGAGGGGTTAGGGATGAGCAGTTCTTC. Using reference TRBV14 and TRBJ2-1 for the parts outside the CDR3, the full variable domain is EAGVTQFPSHSVIEKGQTVTLRCDPISGHDNLYWYRRVMGKEIKFLLHFVKESKQDESGMPNNRFLAERTGGTYSTLKVQPAELEDSGVYFCASSPGLAGGVRDEQFFGPGTRLTVL.

This rearrangement joins TRBV27 to TRBJ2-3, with 10 bases identical to TRBD2. CDR1 is MNHEY, CDR2 SMNVEV, per germline (reference sequence). With 5 bases clipped from V and 11 bases from J, the junction kept 4 bases outside the gene matches. This CDR3 is built from 12 residues. DNA of the CDR3: TGTGCCAGCAGTCCGATAGCGGGAGGGCAGTATTTT. Translating gives CASSPIAGGQYF.

This clone was observed a handful of times. The chain has TRBV30 and TRBJ2-7, with a possible D match to TRBD1 (6 bases). The V and J ends lost 5 bases and 2 bases respectively, with 7 bases between them. This CDR3 comprises 11 residues. The germline V gene encodes CDR1 GTSNPN and CDR2 SVGIG (reference sequence). This chain's CDR3 is CAWSGAYEQYF. CDR3 nucleotide sequence: TGTGCCTGGTCAGGGGCCTACGAGCAGTACTTC.

This clone came up a few times. J is TRBJ1-5 and V is TRBV19; TRBD1 agrees at 8 bases. From germline, CDR1 is LNHDA and CDR2 SQIVND (reference sequence). This CDR3 is 16 amino acids long. V trimming: 10 bases; J trimming: 3 bases; junction bases outside the gene matches: 14. The CDR3 coding sequence is TGTGCCACCCGCAGCGCCAGGACAGGGATCAATCAGCCCCAGCATTTT. This sequence encodes CATRSARTGINQPQHF.

The chain combines TRBV2 with TRBJ2-7; TRBD1 agrees at 7 bases. Germline CDR1 SNHLY, CDR2 FYNNEI. The CDR3 sequence is 14 residues long. V lost 9 bases and J lost 1; bases outside the gene matches: 9. DNA of the CDR3: TGTGCCAGACAAGACAGGGCACTATCCTACGAGCAGTACTTC. Amino acids: CARQDRALSYEQYF.

This chain uses TRBV7-9 with TRBJ1-4, with a weak D call TRBD1 (5 bases). There are 14 residues in the CDR3. V gave up 1 base and J gave up 7 bases, with 10 bases separating them. CDR1 SEHNR and CDR2 FQNEAQ come from the germline V gene (reference sequence). CDR3 DNA: TGTGCCAGCAGCTTAGGAGGGGAAGGTGAAAAACTGTTTTTT. Translating it yields CASSLGGEGEKLFF. Looking up the rest from reference TRBV7-9 and TRBJ1-4 gives the full variable domain: DTGVSQNPRHKITKRGQNVTFRCDPISEHNRLYWYRQTLGQGPEFLTYFQNEAQLEKSRLLSDRFSAERPKGSFSTLEIQRTEQGDSAMYLCASSLGGEGEKLFFGSGTQLSVL.